The rows below give T cell receptor beta chains drawn from one sample of a study of beta chain features in type 1 diabetes. TCRdb's copy holds only in-frame clones and misses some; the assay was immunoSEQ multiplex PCR. The sample holds hundreds of thousands of clones, about an eighth seen once. The source material was naive CD4+ T cells from blood. These TCRs come from a man aged 18 to 35 with type 1 diabetes. Each CDR3 is given with its conserved first and last residue. The D gene is left open where the match is weak. Clone size, where shown, is once, few, many, or a class for clones that have expanded.

d_call cdr3_length j_call v_call clone_size cdr3_aa cdr3_nt
TRBD2 14 TRBJ2-4 TRBV7-2 few CASSLGLATDIQYF TGTGCCAGCAGCTTAGGACTAGCGACGGACATTCAGTACTTC
TRBD1 13 TRBJ1-4 TRBV29-1 few CSVRDSINEKLFF TGCAGCGTCCGGGACAGCATTAATGAAAAACTGTTTTTT
TRBD2 16 TRBJ2-3 TRBV30 - CAWSVLTSGGTDTQYF TGTGCCTGGAGTGTTCTTACTAGCGGCGGCACAGATACGCAGTATTTT
TRBD1 14 TRBJ1-2 TRBV28 - CASTPGTVNYGYTF TGTGCCAGCACCCCCGGGACAGTGAACTATGGCTACACCTTC
- 14 TRBJ2-4 TRBV25-1 - CASSEGRLIGIQYF TGTGCCAGCAGTGAAGGGAGACTAATTGGCATTCAGTACTTC
- 14 TRBJ2-5 TRBV6-6 - CASTFGQSGETQYF TGTGCCAGCACCTTTGGACAGTCCGGGGAGACCCAGTACTTC
- 13 TRBJ1-1 TRBV18 few CASSLQVNTEAFF TGTGCCAGCTCATTACAGGTTAACACTGAAGCTTTCTTT
TRBD2 14 TRBJ2-3 TRBV30 few CAWRGLAGTDTQYF TGTGCCTGGAGGGGGCTAGCGGGCACAGATACGCAGTATTTT
TRBD2 16 TRBJ2-5 TRBV6-5 - CASSYGLAGVGGTQYF TGTGCCAGCAGTTACGGCCTAGCGGGAGTAGGGGGGACCCAGTACTTC
- 13 TRBJ2-7 TRBV28 - CASSLGRIDEQYF TGTGCCAGCAGTCTCGGAAGAATCGACGAGCAGTACTTC
TRBD2 15 TRBJ2-1 TRBV9 few CASSALAGTYNEQFF TGTGCCAGCAGCGCCCTAGCGGGGACTTACAATGAGCAGTTCTTC
- 11 TRBJ2-7 TRBV2 - CASSEWQGQYF TGTGCCAGCAGTGAGTGGCAGGGACAGTACTTC
- 9 TRBJ2-1 TRBV7-2 few CASGDEQFF TGTGCCAGCGGGGATGAGCAGTTCTTC
- 14 TRBJ1-5 TRBV29-1 - CSVAQDGANQPQHF TGCAGCGTTGCCCAGGACGGAGCCAATCAGCCCCAGCATTTT
TRBD2 17 TRBJ2-1 TRBV25-1 - CASSGTLAGGLIYEQFF TGTGCCAGCAGTGGGACTTTAGCGGGAGGGCTTATCTATGAGCAGTTCTTC
- 13 TRBJ2-7 TRBV27 - CASSLGQLYEQYF TGTGCCAGCAGTCTCGGACAGCTCTACGAGCAGTACTTC
- 12 TRBJ2-7 TRBV5-1 few CASSLDNYEQYF TGCGCCAGCAGCTTGGACAACTACGAGCAGTACTTC
- 16 TRBJ2-3 TRBV6-6 - CASSSGFARITDTQYF TGTGCCAGCAGTTCGGGGTTTGCCAGGATAACAGATACGCAGTATTTT
- 15 TRBJ1-1 TRBV18 few CASSPVREVWTEAFF TGTGCCAGCTCACCAGTTAGGGAGGTATGGACTGAAGCTTTCTTT
- 12 TRBJ2-5 TRBV5-1 few CASGLGEETQYF TGCGCCTCCGGACTGGGGGAAGAGACCCAGTACTTC
TRBD2 16 TRBJ2-1 TRBV5-1 - CASSVTSGASYNEQFF TGCGCCAGCAGCGTAACTAGCGGGGCCTCCTACAATGAGCAGTTCTTC
- 11 TRBJ2-1 TRBV14 - CASSQGGEQFF TGTGCCAGCAGCCAGGGGGGCGAGCAGTTCTTC
- 13 TRBJ2-4 TRBV4-1 - CASSPVMEGIQYF TGCGCCAGCAGCCCCGTTATGGAGGGCATTCAGTACTTC
TRBD2 14 TRBJ2-7 TRBV11-3 few CASSLGLAGAEQYF TGTGCCAGCAGCTTAGGGCTAGCGGGGGCCGAGCAGTACTTC
- 12 TRBJ1-6 TRBV10-3 - CAIRGDRSPLHF TGTGCCATCAGGGGAGACCGTTCACCCCTCCACTTT
- 17 TRBJ1-5 TRBV15 - CATSREGMGESNQPQHF TGTGCCACCAGCAGAGAAGGAATGGGGGAGAGCAATCAGCCCCAGCATTTT
- 14 TRBJ2-3 TRBV6-5 - CASAASAYTDTQYF TGTGCCAGCGCGGCTAGCGCCTACACAGATACGCAGTATTTT
- 15 TRBJ1-1 TRBV5-6 few CASSLVSGGRTEAFF TGTGCCAGCAGCTTGGTGTCGGGGGGCCGGACTGAAGCTTTCTTT
- 14 TRBJ2-1 TRBV27 - CASSFSRQHNEQFF TGTGCCAGCAGTTTCTCTCGACAGCACAATGAGCAGTTCTTC
TRBD2 14 TRBJ2-5 TRBV9 - CASSVVAGGETQYF TGTGCCAGCAGCGTAGTGGCGGGAGGGGAGACCCAGTACTTC
- 10 TRBJ2-2 TRBV2 - CASRGGELFF TGTGCCAGCAGGGGCGGGGAGCTGTTTTTT
TRBD1 15 TRBJ2-7 TRBV7-2 - CASSGTRDSSYEQYF TGTGCCAGCAGCGGCACCAGGGACAGCTCCTACGAGCAGTACTTC
- 13 TRBJ2-3 TRBV5-1 - CASSLDSTDTQYF TGCGCCAGCAGTTTAGATAGCACAGATACGCAGTATTTT